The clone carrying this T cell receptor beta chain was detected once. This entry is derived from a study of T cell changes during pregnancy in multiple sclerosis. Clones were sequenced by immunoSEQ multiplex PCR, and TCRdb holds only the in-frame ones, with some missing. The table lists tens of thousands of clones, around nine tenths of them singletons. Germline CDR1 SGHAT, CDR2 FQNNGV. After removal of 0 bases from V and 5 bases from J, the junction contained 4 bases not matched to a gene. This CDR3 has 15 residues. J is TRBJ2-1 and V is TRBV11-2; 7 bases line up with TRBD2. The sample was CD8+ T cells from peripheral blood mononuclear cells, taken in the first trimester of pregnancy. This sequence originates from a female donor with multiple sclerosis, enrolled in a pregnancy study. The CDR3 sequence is CASSLEGGPDNEQFF. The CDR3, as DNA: TGTGCCAGCAGCTTAGAGGGAGGGCCTGACAATGAGCAGTTCTTC.